Listed below are T cell receptor beta chains from one sample, sequenced in a study of T cell repertoires in cytomegalovirus infection. MiXCR, applied by TCRdb to the reads, yields one record per CDR3 protein. The table shows fewer than 950,000 distinct CDR3 sequences, with approximately 32% occurring only once. No antigen is known for these receptors. The sample here was cultured CD8+ T cells from PBMCs, taken from culture after CMV antigen stimulation. The source of these receptors is a human donor in good health (CMV status not recorded). Some clones in this sample may be carry-over from other donors' samples. Each CDR3 is given with its conserved first and last residue. The D gene is left open where the match is weak. Some rows mark clone size as missing; the rest say once, few, many or name a class of expanded clone.

DNA | CDR3 | J | V | D | size
TGTGCCAGCAGCCTAATGAGGGTTGGGACAGGTCCTTCCAAAAACATTCAGTACTTC | CASSLMRVGTGPSKNIQYF | TRBJ2-4 | TRBV28 | TRBD1 | many
TGTGCCAGCAACGGCCCTGACAGGGGGCTGGATGGCTACACCTTC | CASNGPDRGLDGYTF | TRBJ1-2 | TRBV4-2 | TRBD1 | NA
TGTGCCAGCAGTTTATTACAGGGACCTGCAACTAATGAAAAACTGTTTTTT | CASSLLQGPATNEKLFF | TRBJ1-4 | TRBV28 | NA | NA
TGTGCCAGCAGCACACAGGGGGCATACTATGGCTACACCTTC | CASSTQGAYYGYTF | TRBJ1-2 | TRBV7-6 | TRBD1 | NA
TGTGCCAGCAGCACCGGGACACTGGAGCATGGCTACACCTTC | CASSTGTLEHGYTF | TRBJ1-2 | TRBV27 | NA | few
TGTGCCAGCACCCCCGGGGACGCAGATACGCAGTATTTT | CASTPGDADTQYF | TRBJ2-3 | TRBV9 | NA | NA
TGTGCCAGCAGCACACCCCAGGGGGCACTAGTCCTGGTTGGCTACAATGAGCAGTTCTTC | CASSTPQGALVLVGYNEQFF | TRBJ2-1 | TRBV7-9 | TRBD1 | NA
TGCGCCAGCAGACAACCGGGACAGGGCTACAATGAGCAGTTCTTC | CASRQPGQGYNEQFF | TRBJ2-1 | TRBV5-1 | TRBD1 | NA
TGTGCCAGCAGCGGCCGTACAGGGGATGGCTACACCTTC | CASSGRTGDGYTF | TRBJ1-2 | TRBV7-6 | TRBD1 | many
TGTGCCAGCTCTTCGACGGGGTTGGGGGCGTCGAGCACAGATACGCAGTATTTT | CASSSTGLGASSTDTQYF | TRBJ2-3 | TRBV18 | NA | few
TGCAGCGTTTGGGGGACAGGGAGCCGGGGCGTCGCGAACACCGGGGAGCTGTTTTTT | CSVWGTGSRGVANTGELFF | TRBJ2-2 | TRBV29-1 | TRBD1 | NA
TGTGCCAGCAGCTTAGTAGCAGGGCAAGGCTACACCTTC | CASSLVAGQGYTF | TRBJ1-2 | TRBV7-9 | NA | NA
TGTGCTAGCAGCTTAGGCCCCAGGGTTAACACTGAAGCTTTCTTT | CASSLGPRVNTEAFF | TRBJ1-1 | TRBV7-6 | NA | NA
TGTGCCAGCAGCCGTCCCCGGGACAGGGGAAACTACGAGCAGTACTTC | CASSRPRDRGNYEQYF | TRBJ2-7 | TRBV7-6 | TRBD1 | few
TGTGCCAGCAGTTACGGGACAGGGGGCGGCGAGCAGTACTTC | CASSYGTGGGEQYF | TRBJ2-7 | TRBV27 | TRBD1 | NA
TGTGCCAGCAGCTTTGACAGGGGGCTGAACAATGAGCAGTTCTTC | CASSFDRGLNNEQFF | TRBJ2-1 | TRBV7-6 | TRBD1 | many
TGTGCCATCGGGACAGGGGGTTATAATGAGCAGTTCTTC | CAIGTGGYNEQFF | TRBJ2-1 | TRBV10-3 | TRBD1 | NA
TGTGCCAGCAGTTTTGGGGAAGTGGGCAATGAGCAGTTCTTC | CASSFGEVGNEQFF | TRBJ2-1 | TRBV12-3/TRBV12-4 | NA | NA
TGTGCCAGCAGTTTTAGCGAGACAGGGACTCTGGGTAATGAAAAACTGTTTTTT | CASSFSETGTLGNEKLFF | TRBJ1-4 | TRBV12-3/TRBV12-4 | TRBD1 | NA
TGTGCCAGCAGCCCCTTGACCTCTGGGGCCAACGTCCTGACTTTC | CASSPLTSGANVLTF | TRBJ2-6 | TRBV7-6 | NA | many
TGTGCCAGCACCCCGGGACAGGGGGTGTACGAGCAGTTCTTC | CASTPGQGVYEQFF | TRBJ2-1 | TRBV6-1 | TRBD1 | NA
TGTGCCAGCAGCTTCGGACAGGCGGCGAAAGGAAACACCATATATTTT | CASSFGQAAKGNTIYF | TRBJ1-3 | TRBV12-3/TRBV12-4 | TRBD1 | NA
TGTGCTAGCAGCTTAGACTCTAGCGGGGGAACAGATACGCAGTATTTT | CASSLDSSGGTDTQYF | TRBJ2-3 | TRBV7-7 | TRBD2 | few
TGTGCCAGCAGGCCATACAAAAGGAATAGTCAGCCCCAGCATTTT | CASRPYKRNSQPQHF | TRBJ1-5 | TRBV6-1 | NA | NA
TGCAGCGTTGAGTCCCCATGCTCCCCTAACAGGGGTATAGACAATCAGCCCCAGCATTTT | CSVESPCSPNRGIDNQPQHF | TRBJ1-5 | TRBV29-1 | TRBD1 | NA
TGTGCCAGCAGTTTCGCAGGCCCTTGGGATACGCAGTATTTT | CASSFAGPWDTQYF | TRBJ2-3 | TRBV12-3/TRBV12-4 | NA | NA
TGTGCCAGCAGCTTACTACTATACAATGAGCAGTTCTTC | CASSLLLYNEQFF | TRBJ2-1 | TRBV7-2 | NA | many
TGTGCCAGCAGCTCGGGACTAGCGGGGGTATCCTACAATGAGCAGTTCTTC | CASSSGLAGVSYNEQFF | TRBJ2-1 | TRBV6-5 | TRBD2 | NA
TGTGCCACCAGTGATTTCGCCGGGGAGCTGTTTTTT | CATSDFAGELFF | TRBJ2-2 | TRBV24-1 | NA | NA
TGTGCCAGCAGTTTTATCGTCCAGGGGGCGCATCATTCTGGAAACACCATATATTTT | CASSFIVQGAHHSGNTIYF | TRBJ1-3 | TRBV12-3/TRBV12-4 | TRBD1 | NA
TGTGCCAGCAGTCCGAGCTCCTTGGGAGAGACCCAGTACTTC | CASSPSSLGETQYF | TRBJ2-5 | TRBV27 | NA | NA
TGTGCCGTAAGGTTGGGGAACACTGAAGCTTTCTTT | CAVRLGNTEAFF | TRBJ1-1 | TRBV10-3 | NA | NA
TGCGCCAGCAGCCAGGCCAGAGGCTCTGGAAACACCATATATTTT | CASSQARGSGNTIYF | TRBJ1-3 | TRBV4-1 | NA | many
TGTGCCAGCAGTTTGTGGGGGCAGGGGACTGAAGCTTTCTTT | CASSLWGQGTEAFF | TRBJ1-1 | TRBV12-3/TRBV12-4 | NA | NA
TGTGCCAGCAGCCCTAAGGGGAGTTCACCCCTCCACTTT | CASSPKGSSPLHF | TRBJ1-6 | TRBV7-8 | NA | few
TGTGCCAGCAATAACGAAAAACTGAACACTGAAGCTTTCTTT | CASNNEKLNTEAFF | TRBJ1-1 | TRBV12-3/TRBV12-4 | NA | NA
TGTGCCAGCAGTCCTCGACTGGGGGCTACTCCTGGGGCCAACGTCCTGACTTTC | CASSPRLGATPGANVLTF | TRBJ2-6 | TRBV27 | NA | NA
TGTGCCAGCAGTTTAATCGCCGCCGCCAGCGGGGGGCGAGGTGCGCAGTATTTT | CASSLIAAASGGRGAQYF | TRBJ2-3 | TRBV27 | TRBD2 | NA
TGCGCCAGCGGGTCCCCGACTAGCGGGGGGACAGATACGCAGTATTTT | CASGSPTSGGTDTQYF | TRBJ2-3 | TRBV10-2 | TRBD2 | NA
TGTGCCAGCAGCGCGGGACAGGGGGGATACACAGATACGCAGTATTTT | CASSAGQGGYTDTQYF | TRBJ2-3 | TRBV9 | TRBD1 | once
TGTTCCAGTAGTATTAATCCGGGACAACGTATGAACACTGAAGCTTTCTTT | CSSSINPGQRMNTEAFF | TRBJ1-1 | TRBV19 | NA | once
TGCGCCAGCAGCTTGGGAAATTTTGAGTGGGACAGGGGGAGTGAAGCTTTCTTT | CASSLGNFEWDRGSEAFF | TRBJ1-1 | TRBV5-1 | TRBD1 | NA
TGTGCCACGGGCGGGGTGGGCACAGATACGCAGTATTTT | CATGGVGTDTQYF | TRBJ2-3 | TRBV4-1 | NA | once
TGTGCCAGCAGCAATTCCCTTTCGGACAGAAACAATGAGCAGTTCTTC | CASSNSLSDRNNEQFF | TRBJ2-1 | TRBV14 | NA | NA
TGTGCCAGCACCGAATTCGGGGCGGGGGGGAAAGAGACCCAGTACTTC | CASTEFGAGGKETQYF | TRBJ2-5 | TRBV7-6 | TRBD2 | many
TGTGCCAGTGGGATGGGCAGGGCGCCAGATACGCAGTATTTT | CASGMGRAPDTQYF | TRBJ2-3 | TRBV13 | NA | NA
TGTGCCAGCAGCTCGACAGGGGACAATCAGCCCCAGCATTTT | CASSSTGDNQPQHF | TRBJ1-5 | TRBV7-8 | TRBD1 | many
TGCAGCGTTGAAGGTGCTAGCACAGATACGCAGTATTTT | CSVEGASTDTQYF | TRBJ2-3 | TRBV29-1 | NA | NA
TGTGCCAGCAGCTTCGCGGGAGTGAACACTGAAGCTTTCTTT | CASSFAGVNTEAFF | TRBJ1-1 | TRBV7-6 | NA | NA
TGTGCCAGTAGTAAAACCTTGGACAGGGTTTACGAGCAGTACTTC | CASSKTLDRVYEQYF | TRBJ2-7 | TRBV19 | TRBD1 | NA